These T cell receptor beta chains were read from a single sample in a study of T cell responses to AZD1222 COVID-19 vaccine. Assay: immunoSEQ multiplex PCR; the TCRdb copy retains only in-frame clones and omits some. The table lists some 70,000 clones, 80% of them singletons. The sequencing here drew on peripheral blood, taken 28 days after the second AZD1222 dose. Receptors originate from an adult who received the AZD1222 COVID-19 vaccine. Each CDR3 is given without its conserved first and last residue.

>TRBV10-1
ASSESDSYEQY
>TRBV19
ASSIAGGRQQY
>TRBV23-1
ASSPEGGSQETQY
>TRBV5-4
ASSHTLLAGGRETQY
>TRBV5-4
ASSLVGLAGETQY
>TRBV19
ASSIAAGRNYGYT
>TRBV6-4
ASSRTGNTEAF
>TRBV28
ASSFTRLAGGETQY
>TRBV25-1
ASRQGQSYEQY
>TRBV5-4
ASSPPGQGSYYEQY
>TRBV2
ASRPSSQETQY
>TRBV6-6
ASSTSGGYSNEPQH
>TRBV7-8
ASSSKETQY
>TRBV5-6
ASSLSLEQY
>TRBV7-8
ASSLFRDPYNSPLH
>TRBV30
AWTDSYNSPLH
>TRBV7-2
ASSLLGASNQPQH
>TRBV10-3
AISGQGGDYGYT
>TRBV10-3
AISKEDEQF
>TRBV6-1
ASSESRLAGEQY
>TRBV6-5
ASSYLGPGELF